This T cell receptor (beta chain) comes out of a study of T cell responses to AZD1222 COVID-19 vaccine. Study-level findings and limits: Clonal diversity was possibly underestimated, and white British individuals and females predominated among donors.

As concerns this clone: Its specificity is not known.

Profiled with immunoSEQ multiplex PCR; TCRdb holds only in-frame clones, not every one. The sample has some 96,000 clones; around nine tenths are singletons. Germline CDR1 reads SGHVS; CDR2 reads FNYEAQ. CDR3 length equals 17 residues. Trimming shortened V by 5 bases and J by 1 base, and 20 bases separated the two germline ends. The TCR sequence derives from an adult in good health. Sequencing used peripheral blood, obtained on day 0 of AZD1222 vaccination. The V call is TRBV7-6, the J call TRBJ2-5; D tentatively fits TRBD1 or TRBD2 (5 bases each). The CDR3 is CASSRTGTVNSQETQYF. CDR3 sequence (DNA): TGTGCCAGCAGCCGGACCGGGACGGTAAATTCCCAAGAGACCCAGTACTTC.